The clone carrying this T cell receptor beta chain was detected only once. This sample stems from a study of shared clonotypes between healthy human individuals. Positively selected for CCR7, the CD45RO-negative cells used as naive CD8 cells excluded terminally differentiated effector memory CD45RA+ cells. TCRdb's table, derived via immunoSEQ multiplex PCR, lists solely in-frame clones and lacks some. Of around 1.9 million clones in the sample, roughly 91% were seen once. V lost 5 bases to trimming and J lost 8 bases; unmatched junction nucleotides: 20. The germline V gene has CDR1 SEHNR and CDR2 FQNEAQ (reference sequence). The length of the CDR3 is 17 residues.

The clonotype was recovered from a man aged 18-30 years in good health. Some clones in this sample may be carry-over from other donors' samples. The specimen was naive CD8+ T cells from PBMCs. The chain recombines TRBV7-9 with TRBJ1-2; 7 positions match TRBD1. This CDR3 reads CASSDRDSRALWEGYTF. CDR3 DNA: TGTGCCAGCAGCGACCGGGACAGCAGAGCCCTGTGGGAAGGCTACACCTTC. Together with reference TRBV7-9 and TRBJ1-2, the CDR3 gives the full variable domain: DTGVSQNPRHKITKRGQNVTFRCDPISEHNRLYWYRQTLGQGPEFLTYFQNEAQLEKSRLLSDRFSAERPKGSFSTLEIQRTEQGDSAMYLCASSDRDSRALWEGYTFGSGTRLTVV.